The clone carrying this T cell receptor (beta chain) was seen at least ten times. Its specificity is unknown. From germline, CDR1 is SGHTA and CDR2 FQGNSA. Trimming shortened V by 6 bases and J by 1 base, and 9 bases separated the two germline ends. This CDR3 has 14 residues. Each CDR3 protein gets one entry after TCRdb re-called the RACE reads with MiXCR. The sample contains about 350,000 distinct CDR3 sequences, under 6.5% of which appear only once. These data originate in a study of human T cells and chemical hapten exposure. General study results and limits: Significantly more large CDR3 similarity clusters arose among expanded TCRs than among controls.

Noted time point: patch test 2, 6 weeks after DPC sensitization. Regarding treatment: therapeutic diphenylcyclopropenone sensitization with weekly scalp DPC. The chain recombines TRBV7-2 with TRBJ2-2; perhaps D is TRBD1 or TRBD2 (6 bases each). This sequence was found in a young woman with alopecia areata. Some clones in this sample may be carry-over from other donors' samples. Sequences were derived from whole blood, sampled in connection with sensitization to the hapten diphenylcyclopropenone (DPC). In DNA form, the CDR3 reads TGTGCCAGCAGTAGGGGGGAGAACACCGGGGAGCTGTTTTTT. Protein product: CASSRGENTGELFF.